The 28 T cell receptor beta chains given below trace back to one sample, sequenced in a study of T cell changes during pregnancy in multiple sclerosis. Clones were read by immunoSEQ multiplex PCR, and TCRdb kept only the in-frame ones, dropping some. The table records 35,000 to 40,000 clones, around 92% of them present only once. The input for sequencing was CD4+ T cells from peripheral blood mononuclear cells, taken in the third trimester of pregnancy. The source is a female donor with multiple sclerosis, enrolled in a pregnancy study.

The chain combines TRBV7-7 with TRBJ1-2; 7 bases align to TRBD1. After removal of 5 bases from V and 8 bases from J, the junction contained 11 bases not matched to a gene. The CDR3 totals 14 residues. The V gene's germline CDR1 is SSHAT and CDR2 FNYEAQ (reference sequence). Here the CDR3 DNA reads TGTGCCAGCAGCCCCTATCGGGACAGTTCGGGCTACACCTTC. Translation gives CASSPYRDSSGYTF.

In DNA, the CDR3 is TGTGCCAGCAGTTTACATATAGGGGCAGGGGGCGGAAAACTGTTTTTT. It is translated as CASSLHIGAGGGKLFF. The rearrangement uses TRBV28 and TRBJ1-4; TRBD1 aligns across 8 bases. With 2 bases clipped from V and 10 bases from J, the junction kept 12 bases outside the gene matches. CDR1 and CDR2 from the germline V gene are MDHEN and SYDVKM. The CDR3 extends over 16 amino acids.

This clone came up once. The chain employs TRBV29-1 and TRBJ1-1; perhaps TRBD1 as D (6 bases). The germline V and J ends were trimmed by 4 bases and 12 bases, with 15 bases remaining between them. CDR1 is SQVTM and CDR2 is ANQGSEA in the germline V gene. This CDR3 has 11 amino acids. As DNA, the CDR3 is TGCAGCGTTGGTCAGGGGCCTTTGTCTTTCTTT. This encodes CSVGQGPLSFF. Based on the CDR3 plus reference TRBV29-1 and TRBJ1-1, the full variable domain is SAVISQKPSRDICQRGTSLTIQCQVDSQVTMMFWYRQQPGQSLTLIATANQGSEATYESGFVIDKFPISRPNLTFSTLTVSNMSPEDSSIYLCSVGQGPLSFFGQGTRLTVV.

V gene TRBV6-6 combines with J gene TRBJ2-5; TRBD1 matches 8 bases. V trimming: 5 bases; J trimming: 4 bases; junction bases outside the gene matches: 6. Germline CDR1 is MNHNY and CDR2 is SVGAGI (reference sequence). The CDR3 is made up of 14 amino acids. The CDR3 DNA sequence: TGTGCCAGCAGTAGAACAGGGGGATCAGAGACCCAGTACTTC. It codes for CASSRTGGSETQYF.

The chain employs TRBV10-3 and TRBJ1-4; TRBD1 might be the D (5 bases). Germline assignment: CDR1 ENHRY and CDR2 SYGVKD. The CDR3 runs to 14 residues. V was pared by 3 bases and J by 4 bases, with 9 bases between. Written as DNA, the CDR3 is TGTGCCATCAGTGACCGGGGGAGTAATGAAAAACTGTTTTTT. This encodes CAISDRGSNEKLFF.

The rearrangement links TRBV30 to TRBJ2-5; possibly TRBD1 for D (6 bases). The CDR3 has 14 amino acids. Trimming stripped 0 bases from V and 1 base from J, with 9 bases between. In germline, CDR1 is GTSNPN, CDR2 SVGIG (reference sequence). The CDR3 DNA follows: TGTGCCTGGAGTGTATCAGGGGTCCAAGAGACCCAGTACTTC. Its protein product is CAWSVSGVQETQYF.

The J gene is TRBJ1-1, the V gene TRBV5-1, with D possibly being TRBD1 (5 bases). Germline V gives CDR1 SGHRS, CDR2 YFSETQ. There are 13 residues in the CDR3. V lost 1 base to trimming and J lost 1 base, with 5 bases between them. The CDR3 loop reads CASSLRGNTEAFF. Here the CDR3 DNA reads TGCGCCAGCAGCTTGAGGGGGAACACTGAAGCTTTCTTT.

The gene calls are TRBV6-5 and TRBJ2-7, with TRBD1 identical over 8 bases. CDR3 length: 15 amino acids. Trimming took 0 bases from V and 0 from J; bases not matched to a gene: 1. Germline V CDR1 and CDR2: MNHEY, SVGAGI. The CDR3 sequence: CASSYSTGGSYEQYF. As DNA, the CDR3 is TGTGCCAGCAGTTACTCCACAGGGGGCTCCTACGAGCAGTACTTC.

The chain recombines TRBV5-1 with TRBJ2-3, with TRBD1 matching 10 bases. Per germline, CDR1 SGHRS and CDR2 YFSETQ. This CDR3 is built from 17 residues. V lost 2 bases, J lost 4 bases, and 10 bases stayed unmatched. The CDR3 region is CASSFRTGGFLADTQYF. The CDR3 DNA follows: TGCGCCAGCAGCTTCCGGACAGGGGGTTTTCTGGCAGATACGCAGTATTTT.

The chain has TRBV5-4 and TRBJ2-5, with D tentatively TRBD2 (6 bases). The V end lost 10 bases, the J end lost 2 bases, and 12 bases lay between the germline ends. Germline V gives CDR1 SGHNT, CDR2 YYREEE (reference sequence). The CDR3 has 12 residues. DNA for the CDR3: TGTGCCTGCGGCGGAGGGCAAGAGACCCAGTACTTC. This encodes CACGGGQETQYF.

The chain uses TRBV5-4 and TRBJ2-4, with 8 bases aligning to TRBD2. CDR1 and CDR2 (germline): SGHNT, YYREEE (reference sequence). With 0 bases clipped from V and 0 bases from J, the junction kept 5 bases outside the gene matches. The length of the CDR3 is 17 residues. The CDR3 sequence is CASSLAGLAGAKNIQYF. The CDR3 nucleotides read TGTGCCAGCAGCTTGGCTGGGCTAGCGGGAGCCAAAAACATTCAGTACTTC.

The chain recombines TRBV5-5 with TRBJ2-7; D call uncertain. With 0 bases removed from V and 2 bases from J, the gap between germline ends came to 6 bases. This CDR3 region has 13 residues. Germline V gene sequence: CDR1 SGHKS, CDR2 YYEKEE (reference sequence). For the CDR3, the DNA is TGTGCCAGCAGCTTGGGTTACACCTACGAGCAGTACTTC. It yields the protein CASSLGYTYEQYF.

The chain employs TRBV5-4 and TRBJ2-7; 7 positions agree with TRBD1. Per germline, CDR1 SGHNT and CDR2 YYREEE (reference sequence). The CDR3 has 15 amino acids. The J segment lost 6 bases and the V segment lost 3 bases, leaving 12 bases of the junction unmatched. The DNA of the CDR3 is TGTGCCAGCAGCTCGCCTGACAGGGACGAGGGCGAGCAGTACTTC. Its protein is CASSSPDRDEGEQYF.

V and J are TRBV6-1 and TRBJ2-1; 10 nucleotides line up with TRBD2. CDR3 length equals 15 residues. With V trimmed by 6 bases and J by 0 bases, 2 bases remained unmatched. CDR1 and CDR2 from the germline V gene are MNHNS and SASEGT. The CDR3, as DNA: TGTGCCAGCAGATTAGCGGGAGGCTCCTACAATGAGCAGTTCTTC. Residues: CASRLAGGSYNEQFF.

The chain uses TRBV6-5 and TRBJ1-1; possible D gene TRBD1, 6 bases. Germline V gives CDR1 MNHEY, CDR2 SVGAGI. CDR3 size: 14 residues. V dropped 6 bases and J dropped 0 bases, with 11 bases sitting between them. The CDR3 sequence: CASSRGQMNTEAFF. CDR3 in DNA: TGTGCCAGCAGCAGAGGACAGATGAACACTGAAGCTTTCTTT.

The CDR3 is CASSPIESSGANVLTF. The CDR3 coding sequence is TGTGCCAGCTCACCGATCGAGAGCTCTGGGGCCAACGTCCTGACTTTC. This sequence joins TRBV18 and TRBJ2-6; no definite D call. V lost 3 bases to trimming and J lost 0 bases, with 9 bases between them. CDR1 is KGHSH and CDR2 is LQKENI in the germline V gene. This CDR3 has 16 residues.

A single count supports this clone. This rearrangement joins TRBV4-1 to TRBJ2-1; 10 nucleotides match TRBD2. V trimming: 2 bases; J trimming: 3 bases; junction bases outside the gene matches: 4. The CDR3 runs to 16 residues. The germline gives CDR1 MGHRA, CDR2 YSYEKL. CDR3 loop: CASSQSWTSGYNEQFF. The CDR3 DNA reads TGCGCCAGCAGCCAATCGTGGACTAGCGGCTACAATGAGCAGTTCTTC.

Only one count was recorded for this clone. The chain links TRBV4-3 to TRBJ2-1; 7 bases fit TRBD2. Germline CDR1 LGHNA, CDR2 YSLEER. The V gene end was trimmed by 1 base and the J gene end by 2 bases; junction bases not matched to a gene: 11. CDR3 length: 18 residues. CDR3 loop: CASSQGATSAPAYNEQFF. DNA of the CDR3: TGCGCCAGCAGCCAAGGAGCCACTAGCGCGCCTGCCTACAATGAGCAGTTCTTC.

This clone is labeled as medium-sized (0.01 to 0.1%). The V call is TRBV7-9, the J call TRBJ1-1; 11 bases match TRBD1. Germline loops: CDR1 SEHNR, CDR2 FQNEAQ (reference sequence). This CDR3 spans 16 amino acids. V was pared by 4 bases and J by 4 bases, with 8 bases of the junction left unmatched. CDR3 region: CASSYPTGTGGTEAFF. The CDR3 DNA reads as TGTGCCAGCAGCTACCCTACCGGGACAGGGGGCACTGAAGCTTTCTTT.

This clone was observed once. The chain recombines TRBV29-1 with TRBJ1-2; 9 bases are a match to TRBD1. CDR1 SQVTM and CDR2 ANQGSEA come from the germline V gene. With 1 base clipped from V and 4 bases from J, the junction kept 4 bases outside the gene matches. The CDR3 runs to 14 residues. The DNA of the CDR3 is TGCAGCGTTGAAGTTACAGGGGGCTTCTATGGCTACACCTTC. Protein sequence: CSVEVTGGFYGYTF. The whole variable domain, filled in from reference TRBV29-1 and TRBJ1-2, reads SAVISQKPSRDICQRGTSLTIQCQVDSQVTMMFWYRQQPGQSLTLIATANQGSEATYESGFVIDKFPISRPNLTFSTLTVSNMSPEDSSIYLCSVEVTGGFYGYTFGSGTRLTVV.

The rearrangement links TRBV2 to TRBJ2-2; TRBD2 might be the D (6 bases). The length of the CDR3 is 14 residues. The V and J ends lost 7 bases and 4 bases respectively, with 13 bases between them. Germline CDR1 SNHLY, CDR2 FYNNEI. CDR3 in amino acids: CASIQLASTGELFF. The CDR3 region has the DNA TGTGCCAGCATCCAACTAGCCTCCACCGGGGAGCTGTTTTTT.

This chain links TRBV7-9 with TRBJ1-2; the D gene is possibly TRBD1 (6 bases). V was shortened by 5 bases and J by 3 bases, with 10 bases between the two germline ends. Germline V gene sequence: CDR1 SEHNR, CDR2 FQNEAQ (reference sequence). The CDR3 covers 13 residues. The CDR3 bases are TGTGCCAGCAGCCCAGGGGCTCACTATGGCTACACCTTC. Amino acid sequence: CASSPGAHYGYTF.

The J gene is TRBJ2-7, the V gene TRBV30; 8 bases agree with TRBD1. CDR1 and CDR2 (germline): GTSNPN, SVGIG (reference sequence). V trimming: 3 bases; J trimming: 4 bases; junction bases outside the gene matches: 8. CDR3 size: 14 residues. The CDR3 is CAWRLAGGSYEQYF. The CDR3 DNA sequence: TGTGCCTGGAGGTTGGCAGGGGGCTCTTACGAGCAGTACTTC.

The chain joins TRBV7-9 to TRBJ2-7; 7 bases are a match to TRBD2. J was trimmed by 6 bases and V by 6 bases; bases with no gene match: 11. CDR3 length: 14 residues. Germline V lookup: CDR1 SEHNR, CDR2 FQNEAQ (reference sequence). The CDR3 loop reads CASSNAGAVPEQYF. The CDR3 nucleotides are TGTGCCAGCAGTAACGCGGGAGCCGTCCCCGAGCAGTACTTC.

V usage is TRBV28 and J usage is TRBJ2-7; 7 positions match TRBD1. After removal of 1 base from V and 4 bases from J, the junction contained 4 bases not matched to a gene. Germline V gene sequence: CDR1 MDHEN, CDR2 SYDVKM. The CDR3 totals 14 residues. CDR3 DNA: TGTGCCAGCAGTTTATCGGGCAGGGGGTACGAGCAGTACTTC. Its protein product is CASSLSGRGYEQYF. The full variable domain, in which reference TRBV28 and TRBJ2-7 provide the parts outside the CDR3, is DVKVTQSSRYLVKRTGEKVFLECVQDMDHENMFWYRQDPGLGLRLIYFSYDVKMKEKGDIPEGYSVSREKKERFSLILESASTNQTSMYLCASSLSGRGYEQYFGPGTRLTVT.

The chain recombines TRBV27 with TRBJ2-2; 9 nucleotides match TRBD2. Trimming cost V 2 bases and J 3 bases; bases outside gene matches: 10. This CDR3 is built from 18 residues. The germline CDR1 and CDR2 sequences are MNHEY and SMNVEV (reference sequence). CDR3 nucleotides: TGTGCCAGCAGTTTAAACCCTCTAGCGGGGAGACACACCGGGGAGCTGTTTTTT. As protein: CASSLNPLAGRHTGELFF.

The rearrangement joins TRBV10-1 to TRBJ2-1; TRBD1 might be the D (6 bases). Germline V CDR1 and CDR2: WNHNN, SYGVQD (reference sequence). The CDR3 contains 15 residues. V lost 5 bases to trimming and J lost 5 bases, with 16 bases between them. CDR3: CASSNTGTPHNEQFF. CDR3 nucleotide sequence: TGCGCCAGCAGTAATACAGGGACCCCTCACAATGAGCAGTTCTTC.

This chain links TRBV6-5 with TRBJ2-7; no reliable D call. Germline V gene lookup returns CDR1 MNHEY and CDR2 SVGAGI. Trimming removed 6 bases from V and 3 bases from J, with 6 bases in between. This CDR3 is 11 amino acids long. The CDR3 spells CASRSLYEQYF. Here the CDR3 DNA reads TGTGCCAGCAGATCCCTCTACGAGCAGTACTTC.